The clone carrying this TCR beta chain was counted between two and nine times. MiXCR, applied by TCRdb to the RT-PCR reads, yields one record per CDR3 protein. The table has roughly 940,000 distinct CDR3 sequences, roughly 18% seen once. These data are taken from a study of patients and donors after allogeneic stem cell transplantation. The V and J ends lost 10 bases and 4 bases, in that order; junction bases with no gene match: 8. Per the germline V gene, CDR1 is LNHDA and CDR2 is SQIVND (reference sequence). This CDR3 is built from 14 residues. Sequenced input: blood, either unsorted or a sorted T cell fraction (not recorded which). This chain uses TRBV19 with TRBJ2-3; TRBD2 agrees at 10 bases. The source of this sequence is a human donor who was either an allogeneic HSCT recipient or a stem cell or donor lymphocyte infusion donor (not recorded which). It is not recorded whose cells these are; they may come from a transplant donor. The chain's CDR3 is CAIGSGRLSDTQYF. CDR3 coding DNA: TGTGCCATCGGTAGCGGGAGGTTGTCAGATACGCAGTATTTT.